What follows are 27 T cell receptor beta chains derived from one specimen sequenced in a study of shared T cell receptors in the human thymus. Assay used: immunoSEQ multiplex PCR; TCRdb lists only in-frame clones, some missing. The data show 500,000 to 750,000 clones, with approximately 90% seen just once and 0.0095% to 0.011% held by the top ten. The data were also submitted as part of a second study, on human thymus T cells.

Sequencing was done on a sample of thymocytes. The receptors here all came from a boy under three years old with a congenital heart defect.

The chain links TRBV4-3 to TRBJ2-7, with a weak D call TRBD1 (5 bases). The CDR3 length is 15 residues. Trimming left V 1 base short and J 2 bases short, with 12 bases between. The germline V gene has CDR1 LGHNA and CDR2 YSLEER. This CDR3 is CASSQVIRAPYEQYF. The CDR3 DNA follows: TGCGCCAGCAGCCAAGTTATCAGGGCCCCCTACGAGCAGTACTTC.

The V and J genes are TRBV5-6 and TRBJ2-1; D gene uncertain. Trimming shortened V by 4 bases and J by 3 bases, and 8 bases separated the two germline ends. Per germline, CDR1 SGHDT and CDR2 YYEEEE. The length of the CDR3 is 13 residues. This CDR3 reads CASSKRGYNEQFF. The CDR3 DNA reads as TGTGCCAGCAGCAAAAGAGGCTACAATGAGCAGTTCTTC.

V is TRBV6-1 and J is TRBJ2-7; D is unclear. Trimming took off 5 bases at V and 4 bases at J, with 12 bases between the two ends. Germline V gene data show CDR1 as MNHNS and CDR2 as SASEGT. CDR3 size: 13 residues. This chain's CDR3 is CASSPNAGYEQYF. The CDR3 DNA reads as TGTGCCAGCAGTCCAAACGCCGGGTACGAGCAGTACTTC.

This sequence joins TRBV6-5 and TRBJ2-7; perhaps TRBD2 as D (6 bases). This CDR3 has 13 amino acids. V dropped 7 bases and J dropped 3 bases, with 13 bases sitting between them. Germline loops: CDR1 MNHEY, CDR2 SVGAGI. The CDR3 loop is CASTTGRGYEQYF. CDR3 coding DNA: TGTGCCAGCACCACGGGGCGGGGCTACGAGCAGTACTTC.

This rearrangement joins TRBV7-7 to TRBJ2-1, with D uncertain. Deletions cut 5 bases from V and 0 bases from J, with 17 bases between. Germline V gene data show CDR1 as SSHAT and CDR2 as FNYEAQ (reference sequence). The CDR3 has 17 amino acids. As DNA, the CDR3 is TGTGCCAGCAGCCCGTTCGGTCCCAAGAGCTCCTACAATGAGCAGTTCTTC. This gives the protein CASSPFGPKSSYNEQFF.

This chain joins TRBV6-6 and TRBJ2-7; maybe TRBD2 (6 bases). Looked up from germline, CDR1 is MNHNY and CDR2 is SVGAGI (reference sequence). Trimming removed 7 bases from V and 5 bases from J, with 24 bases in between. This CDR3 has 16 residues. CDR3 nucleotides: TGTGCCAGCAATTCCCGTCCCGAGGGCCCGGGAGACGAGCAGTACTTC. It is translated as CASNSRPEGPGDEQYF.

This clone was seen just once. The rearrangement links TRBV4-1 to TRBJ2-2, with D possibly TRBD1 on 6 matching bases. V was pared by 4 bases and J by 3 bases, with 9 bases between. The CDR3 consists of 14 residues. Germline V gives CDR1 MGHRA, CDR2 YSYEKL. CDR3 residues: CASSPRTDTGELFF. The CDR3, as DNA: TGCGCCAGCAGCCCCCGGACAGACACCGGGGAGCTGTTTTTT.

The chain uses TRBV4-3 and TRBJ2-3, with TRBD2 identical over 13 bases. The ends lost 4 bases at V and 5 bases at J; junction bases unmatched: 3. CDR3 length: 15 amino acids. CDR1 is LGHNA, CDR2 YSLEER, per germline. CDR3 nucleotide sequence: TGCGCCAGCAGCCCCGGGACTAGCGGGAAAGATACGCAGTATTTT. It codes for CASSPGTSGKDTQYF.

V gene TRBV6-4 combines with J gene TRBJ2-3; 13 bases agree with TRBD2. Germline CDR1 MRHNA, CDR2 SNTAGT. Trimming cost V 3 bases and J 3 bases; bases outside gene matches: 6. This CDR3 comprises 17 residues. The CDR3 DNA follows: TGTGCCAGCAGTGAAACTAGCGGGAGGGCCGGGACAGATACGCAGTATTTT. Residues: CASSETSGRAGTDTQYF.

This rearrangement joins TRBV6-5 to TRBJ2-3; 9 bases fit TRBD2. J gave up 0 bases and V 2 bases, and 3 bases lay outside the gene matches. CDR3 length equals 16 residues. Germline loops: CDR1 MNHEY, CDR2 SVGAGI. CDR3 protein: CASSYGAGGSTDTQYF. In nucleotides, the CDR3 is TGTGCCAGCAGTTACGGGGCGGGGGGGAGCACAGATACGCAGTATTTT.

The CDR3 region is CASSLRGSGGDEKLFF. The CDR3 DNA is TGTGCCAGCAGCCTTAGAGGGTCAGGGGGAGATGAAAAACTGTTTTTT. The rearrangement links TRBV7-6 to TRBJ1-4, with TRBD1 matching 7 bases. In germline, CDR1 is SGHVS, CDR2 FNYEAQ. V was pared by 5 bases and J by 6 bases, with 12 bases of the junction left unmatched. This CDR3 is 16 amino acids long. The full variable domain, rest sourced from reference TRBV7-6 and TRBJ1-4, is GAGVSQSPRYKVTKRGQDVALRCDPISGHVSLYWYRQALGQGPEFLTYFNYEAQQDKSGLPNDRFSAERPEGSISTLTIQRTEQRDSAMYRCASSLRGSGGDEKLFFGSGTQLSVL.

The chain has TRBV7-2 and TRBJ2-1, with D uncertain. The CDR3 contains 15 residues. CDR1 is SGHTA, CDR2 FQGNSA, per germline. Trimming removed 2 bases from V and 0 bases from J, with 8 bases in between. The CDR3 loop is CASSLSNSSYNEQFF. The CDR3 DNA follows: TGTGCCAGCAGCTTATCAAATAGCTCCTACAATGAGCAGTTCTTC. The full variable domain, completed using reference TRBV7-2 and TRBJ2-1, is GAGVSQSPSNKVTEKGKDVELRCDPISGHTALYWYRQSLGQGLEFLIYFQGNSAPDKSGLPSDRFSAERTGGSVSTLTIQRTQQEDSAVYLCASSLSNSSYNEQFFGPGTRLTVL.

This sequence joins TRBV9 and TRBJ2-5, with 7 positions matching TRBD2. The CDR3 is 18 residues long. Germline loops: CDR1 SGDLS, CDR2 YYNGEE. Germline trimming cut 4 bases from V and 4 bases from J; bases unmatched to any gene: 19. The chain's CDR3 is CASSPRGAGVLVGETQYF. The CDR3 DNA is TGTGCCAGCAGCCCCCGAGGGGCGGGAGTACTAGTCGGAGAGACCCAGTACTTC.

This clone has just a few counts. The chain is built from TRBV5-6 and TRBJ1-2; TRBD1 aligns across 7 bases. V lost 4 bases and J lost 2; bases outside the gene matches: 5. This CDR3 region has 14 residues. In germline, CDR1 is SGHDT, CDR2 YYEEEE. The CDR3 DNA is TGTGCCAGCAGCCGTGACAGGGCCAACTATGGCTACACCTTC. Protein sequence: CASSRDRANYGYTF.

In DNA form, the CDR3 reads TGCAGCGTTGATCTCTGGGTGCAGGGCGAGACCCAGTACTTC. Translation gives CSVDLWVQGETQYF. This chain connects TRBV29-1 to TRBJ2-5, with D perhaps TRBD1 (5 bases). The CDR3 loop spans 14 amino acids. The germline gives CDR1 SQVTM, CDR2 ANQGSEA. The ends were cut back, 3 bases at V and 5 bases at J, with 16 bases in the middle.

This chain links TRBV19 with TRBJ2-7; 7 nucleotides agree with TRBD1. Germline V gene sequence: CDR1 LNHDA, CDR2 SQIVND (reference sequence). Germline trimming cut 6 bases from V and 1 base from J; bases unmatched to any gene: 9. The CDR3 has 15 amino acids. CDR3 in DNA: TGTGCCAGTAGAGATTTTCGACAGGGATCCTACGAGCAGTACTTC. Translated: CASRDFRQGSYEQYF.

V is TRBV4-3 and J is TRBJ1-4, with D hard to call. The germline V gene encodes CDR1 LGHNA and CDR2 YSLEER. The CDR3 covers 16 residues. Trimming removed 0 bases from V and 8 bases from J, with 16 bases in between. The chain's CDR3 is CASSQDRGPGKEKLFF. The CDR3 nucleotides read TGCGCCAGCAGCCAAGATCGCGGACCGGGGAAGGAAAAACTGTTTTTT.

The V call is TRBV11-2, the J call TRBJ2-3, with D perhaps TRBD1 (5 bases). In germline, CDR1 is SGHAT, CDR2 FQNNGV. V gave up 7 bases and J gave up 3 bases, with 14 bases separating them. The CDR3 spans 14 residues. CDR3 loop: CASTKEGATDTQYF. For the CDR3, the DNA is TGTGCCAGCACCAAGGAAGGGGCGACAGATACGCAGTATTTT. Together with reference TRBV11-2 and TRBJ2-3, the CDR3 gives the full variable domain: EAGVAQSPRYKIIEKRQSVAFWCNPISGHATLYWYQQILGQGPKLLIQFQNNGVVDDSQLPKDRFSAERLKGVDSTLKIQPAKLEDSAVYLCASTKEGATDTQYFGPGTRLTVL.

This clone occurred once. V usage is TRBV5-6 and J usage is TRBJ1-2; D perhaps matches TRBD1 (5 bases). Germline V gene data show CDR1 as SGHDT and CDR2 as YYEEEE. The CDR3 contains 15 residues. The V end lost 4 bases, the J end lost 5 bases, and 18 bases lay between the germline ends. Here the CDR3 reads CASSRSSRQPYGYTF. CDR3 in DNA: TGTGCCAGCAGCCGGTCGTCAAGACAGCCTTATGGCTACACCTTC.

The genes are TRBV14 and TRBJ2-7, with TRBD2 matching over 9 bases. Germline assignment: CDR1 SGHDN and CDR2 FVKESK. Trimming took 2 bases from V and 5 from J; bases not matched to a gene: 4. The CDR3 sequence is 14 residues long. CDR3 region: CASSQLPSGNEQYF. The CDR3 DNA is TGTGCCAGCAGCCAACTCCCTAGCGGGAACGAGCAGTACTTC. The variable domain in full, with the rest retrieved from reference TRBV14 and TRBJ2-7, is EAGVTQFPSHSVIEKGQTVTLRCDPISGHDNLYWYRRVMGKEIKFLLHFVKESKQDESGMPNNRFLAERTGGTYSTLKVQPAELEDSGVYFCASSQLPSGNEQYFGPGTRLTVT.

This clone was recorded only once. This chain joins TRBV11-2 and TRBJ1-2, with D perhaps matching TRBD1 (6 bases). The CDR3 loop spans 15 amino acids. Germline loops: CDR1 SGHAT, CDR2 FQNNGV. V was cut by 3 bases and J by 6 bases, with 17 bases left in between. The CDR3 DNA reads TGTGCCAGCAGCTTGAGTATACAGGGACGAGATGGCTACACCTTC. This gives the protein CASSLSIQGRDGYTF.

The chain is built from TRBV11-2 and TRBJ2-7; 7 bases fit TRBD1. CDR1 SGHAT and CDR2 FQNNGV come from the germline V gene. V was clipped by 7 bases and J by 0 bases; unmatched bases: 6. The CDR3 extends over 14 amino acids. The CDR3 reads CASTRDSSSYEQYF. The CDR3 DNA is TGTGCCAGCACCCGGGACAGCAGCTCCTACGAGCAGTACTTC.

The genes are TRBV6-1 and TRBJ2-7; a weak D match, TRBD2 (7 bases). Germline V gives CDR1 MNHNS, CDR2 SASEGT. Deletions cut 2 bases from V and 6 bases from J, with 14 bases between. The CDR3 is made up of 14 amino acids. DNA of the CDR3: TGTGCCAGCAGTGAACGCCGGGGGGCGAGCGAGCAGTACTTC. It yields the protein CASSERRGASEQYF.

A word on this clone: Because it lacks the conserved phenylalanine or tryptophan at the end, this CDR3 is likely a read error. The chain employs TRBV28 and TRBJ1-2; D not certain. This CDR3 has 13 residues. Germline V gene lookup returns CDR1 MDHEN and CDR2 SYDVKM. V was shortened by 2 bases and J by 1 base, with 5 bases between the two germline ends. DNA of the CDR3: TGTGCCAGCAGTTTAGCCATTAACTATGGCTACACCTCC. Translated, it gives CASSLAINYGYTS.

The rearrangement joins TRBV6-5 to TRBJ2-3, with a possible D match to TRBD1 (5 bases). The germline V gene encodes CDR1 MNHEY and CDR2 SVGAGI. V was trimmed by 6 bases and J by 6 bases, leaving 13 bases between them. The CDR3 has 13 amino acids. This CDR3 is CASSPRQNDTQYF. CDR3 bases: TGTGCCAGCAGCCCTAGACAGAACGATACGCAGTATTTT.

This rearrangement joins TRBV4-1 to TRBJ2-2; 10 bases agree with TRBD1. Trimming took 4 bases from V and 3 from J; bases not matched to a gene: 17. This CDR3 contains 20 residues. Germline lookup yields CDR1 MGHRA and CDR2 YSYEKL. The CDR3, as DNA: TGCGCCAGCAGCCCGACAGGGGGCAGTAGCGGGAACGCGGACACCGGGGAGCTGTTTTTT. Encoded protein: CASSPTGGSSGNADTGELFF.

As DNA, the CDR3 is TGCGCCAGCAGGGGACTAGCGGGAGGTCCCAGCACAGATACGCAGTATTTT. Its translation: CASRGLAGGPSTDTQYF. The V gene is TRBV5-1, the J gene TRBJ2-3; the match to TRBD2 covers 15 bases. This CDR3 is 17 amino acids long. Germline CDR1 reads SGHRS; CDR2 reads YFSETQ. Unmatched junction bases numbered 4, after V lost 5 bases and J lost 0 bases.